Given below is one T cell receptor (beta chain) in context. Its specificity is unknown. These data come from a study of cytomegalovirus exposure and HLA in healthy donors. General observations from the study: Subsequent analysis of the 95 to 150 validation repertoires found a tendency for first-cohort TCR clusters to co-occur. The authors enumerated under 200 TCR beta chains as linked to cytomegalovirus. The CMV antigen specificity of a few CMV-associated chains was confirmed through in vitro analysis. Most observed TCR sequences were rare, whereas some public TCRs were detected in many donors.

Profiled with immunoSEQ multiplex PCR; TCRdb holds only in-frame clones, not every one. Of 120,000 to 150,000 clones in the sample, about 86% were seen once. CDR1 is SGHRS and CDR2 is YFSETQ in the germline V gene. The CDR3 has 15 amino acids. Trimming took off 2 bases at V and 3 bases at J, with 13 bases between the two ends. The specimen sequenced was PBMCs. J is TRBJ2-3 and V is TRBV5-1; the D gene is possibly TRBD1 (5 bases). The origin of this receptor is a woman younger than 35 in good health and CMV-seropositive. The DNA for the CDR3 is TGCGCCAGCAGCTTCGGGCAGGGTCAGACAGATACGCAGTATTTT. It is translated as CASSFGQGQTDTQYF. The full variable domain, completed using reference TRBV5-1 and TRBJ2-3, is KAGVTQTPRYLIKTRGQQVTLSCSPISGHRSVSWYQQTPGQGLQFLFEYFSETQRNKGNFPGRFSGRQFSNSRSEMNVSTLELGDSALYLCASSFGQGQTDTQYFGPGTRLTVL.